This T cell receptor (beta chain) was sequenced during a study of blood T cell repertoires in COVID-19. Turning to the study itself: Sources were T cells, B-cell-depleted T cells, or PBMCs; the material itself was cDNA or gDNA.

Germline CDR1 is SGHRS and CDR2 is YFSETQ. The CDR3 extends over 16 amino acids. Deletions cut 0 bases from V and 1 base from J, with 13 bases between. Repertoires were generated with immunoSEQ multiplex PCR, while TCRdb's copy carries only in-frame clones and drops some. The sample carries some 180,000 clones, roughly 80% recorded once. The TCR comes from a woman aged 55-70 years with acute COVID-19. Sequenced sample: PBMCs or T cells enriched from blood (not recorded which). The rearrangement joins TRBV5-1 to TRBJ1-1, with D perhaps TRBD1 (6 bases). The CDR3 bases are TGCGCCAGCAGCTTGGTGGCAGGGGTGGGGAACACTGAAGCTTTCTTT. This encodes CASSLVAGVGNTEAFF.